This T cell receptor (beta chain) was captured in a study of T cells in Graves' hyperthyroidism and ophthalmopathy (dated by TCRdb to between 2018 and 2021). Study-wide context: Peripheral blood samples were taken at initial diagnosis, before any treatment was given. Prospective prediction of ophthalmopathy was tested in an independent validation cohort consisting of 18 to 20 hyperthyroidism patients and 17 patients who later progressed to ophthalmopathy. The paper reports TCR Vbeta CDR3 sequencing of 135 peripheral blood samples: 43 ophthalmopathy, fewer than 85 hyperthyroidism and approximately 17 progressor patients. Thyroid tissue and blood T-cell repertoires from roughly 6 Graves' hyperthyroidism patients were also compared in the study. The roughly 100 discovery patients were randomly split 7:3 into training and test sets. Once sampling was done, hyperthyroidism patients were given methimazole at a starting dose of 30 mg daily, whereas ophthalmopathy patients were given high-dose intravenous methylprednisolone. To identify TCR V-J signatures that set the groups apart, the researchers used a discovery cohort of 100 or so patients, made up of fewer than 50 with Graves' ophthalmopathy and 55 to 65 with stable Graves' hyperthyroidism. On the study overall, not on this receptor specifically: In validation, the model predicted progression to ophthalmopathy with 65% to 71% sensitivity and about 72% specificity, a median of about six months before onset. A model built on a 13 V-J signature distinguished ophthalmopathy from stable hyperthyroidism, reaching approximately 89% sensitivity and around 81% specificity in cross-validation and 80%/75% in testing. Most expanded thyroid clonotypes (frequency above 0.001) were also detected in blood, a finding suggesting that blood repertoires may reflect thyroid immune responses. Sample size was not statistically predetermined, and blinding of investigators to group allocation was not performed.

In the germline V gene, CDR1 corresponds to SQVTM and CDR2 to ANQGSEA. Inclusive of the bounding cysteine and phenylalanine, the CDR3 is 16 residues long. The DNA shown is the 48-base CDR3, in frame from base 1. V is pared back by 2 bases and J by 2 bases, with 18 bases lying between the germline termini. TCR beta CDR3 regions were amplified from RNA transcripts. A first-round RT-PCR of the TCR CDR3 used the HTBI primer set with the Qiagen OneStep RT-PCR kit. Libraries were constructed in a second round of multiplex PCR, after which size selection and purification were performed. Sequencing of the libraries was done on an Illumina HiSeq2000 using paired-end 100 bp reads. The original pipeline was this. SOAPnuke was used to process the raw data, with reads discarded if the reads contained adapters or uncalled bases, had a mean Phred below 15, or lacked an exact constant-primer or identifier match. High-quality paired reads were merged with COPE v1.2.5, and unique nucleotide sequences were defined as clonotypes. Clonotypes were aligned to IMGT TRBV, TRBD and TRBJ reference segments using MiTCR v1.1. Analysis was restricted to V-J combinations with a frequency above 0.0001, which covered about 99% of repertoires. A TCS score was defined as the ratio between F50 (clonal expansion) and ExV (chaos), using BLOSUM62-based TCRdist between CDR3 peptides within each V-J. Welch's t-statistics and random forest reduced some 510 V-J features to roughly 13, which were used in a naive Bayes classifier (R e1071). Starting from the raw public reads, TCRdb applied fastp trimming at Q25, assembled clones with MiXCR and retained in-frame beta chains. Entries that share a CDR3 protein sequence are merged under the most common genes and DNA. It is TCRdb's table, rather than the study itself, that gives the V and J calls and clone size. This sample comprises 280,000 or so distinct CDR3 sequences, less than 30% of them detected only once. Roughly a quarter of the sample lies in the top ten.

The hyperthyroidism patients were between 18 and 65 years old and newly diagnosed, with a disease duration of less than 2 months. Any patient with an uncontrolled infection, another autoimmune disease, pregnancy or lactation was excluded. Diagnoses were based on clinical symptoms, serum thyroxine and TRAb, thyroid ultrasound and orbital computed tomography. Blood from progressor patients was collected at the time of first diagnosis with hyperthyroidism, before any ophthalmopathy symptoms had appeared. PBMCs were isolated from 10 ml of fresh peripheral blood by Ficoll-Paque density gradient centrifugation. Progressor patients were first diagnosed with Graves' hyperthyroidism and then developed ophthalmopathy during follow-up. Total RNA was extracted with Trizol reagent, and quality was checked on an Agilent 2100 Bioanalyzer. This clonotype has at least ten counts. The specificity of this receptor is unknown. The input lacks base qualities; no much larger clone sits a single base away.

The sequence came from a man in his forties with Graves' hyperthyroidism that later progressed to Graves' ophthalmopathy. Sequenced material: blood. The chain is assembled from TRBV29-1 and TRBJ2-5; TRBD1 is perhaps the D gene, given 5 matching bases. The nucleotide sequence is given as TGCAGCGTTGAAAGAGTCGGACATCCCAGACAAGAGACCCAGTACTTC. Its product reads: CSVERVGHPRQETQYF.